Detailed here is one T cell receptor beta chain. The sample comes from a study of blood T cell repertoires in COVID-19. The wider study: Sites across the United States, Italy and Spain contributed samples from acute and convalescent COVID-19. T cells, B-cell-depleted T cells, or PBMCs provided the cDNA or gDNA that served as material.

Germline values: CDR1 LGHDT, CDR2 YNNKEL (reference sequence). CDR3 size: 15 residues. V lost 4 bases and J lost 2, with 13 bases in between. In the study's own analysis: Amplifying reference gene primers gave estimates of nucleated cell counts. The repertoire was sequenced with immunoSEQ multiplex PCR; TCRdb's copy has only in-frame clones and lacks some. V and J calls plus clone size are reproduced from that table; the DNA served to infer D and trimming. Among 240,000 or so clones, approximately 90% were seen once, and the ten largest hold 8% to 10%. Input material: PBMCs or T cells enriched from blood (not recorded which). The chain recombines TRBV3-1 (or the pseudogene TRBV3-2) with TRBJ2-3; D gene unclear. The sequence came from a man aged 35-49 years who had recovered from COVID-19. The CDR3: CASSRTEYNTDTQYF. The CDR3 nucleotides are TGTGCCAGCAGCCGAACAGAATACAACACAGATACGCAGTATTTT.